Shown below are 6 T cell receptor beta chains from a single sample sequenced in a study of shared T cell receptors in the human thymus. TCRdb's copy holds only in-frame clones and misses some; the assay was immunoSEQ multiplex PCR. Of 720,000 or so clones listed, around 85% were seen once; the top ten hold 0.008% to 0.011%. The same data also went into a second study, on human thymus T cells.

Specimen: thymocytes. The origin of the receptors is a girl in the first two years of life with a congenital heart defect.

The chain has TRBV19 and TRBJ1-2, with D tentatively TRBD1 (5 bases). Trimming left V 3 bases short and J 6 bases short, with 11 bases between. This CDR3 has 13 residues. CDR1 is LNHDA, CDR2 SQIVND, per germline (reference sequence). The CDR3 bases are TGTGCCAGTAGTATTTCCGGGGGAGATGGCTACACCTTC. It is translated as CASSISGGDGYTF.

J is TRBJ1-1 and V is TRBV5-1, with D hard to call. The V gene lost 5 bases and the J gene lost 1 base, with 9 bases spanning the gap. Germline V gives CDR1 SGHRS, CDR2 YFSETQ. CDR3 size: 13 residues. The CDR3 region has the DNA TGCGCCAGCAGGAGGGAGAAGAACACTGAAGCTTTCTTT. This translates into CASRREKNTEAFF.

Remarks on this clone: One end of the junction fails to match germline, which may point to a read error. CDR3 DNA: TGTGCCAGCAGTGGGGAGGACCTCTCCCTCTTC. Amino acids: CASSGEDLSLF. V usage is TRBV2 and J usage is TRBJ1-2; no definite D call. Germline V lookup: CDR1 SNHLY, CDR2 FYNNEI. This CDR3 has 11 residues.

This chain links TRBV10-2 with TRBJ1-5; D remains unclear. V was trimmed by 8 bases and J by 7 bases, leaving 18 bases between them. Germline CDR1 and CDR2: WSHSY and SAAADI. The CDR3 runs to 14 residues. CDR3 sequence reads: CASASQPLRQPQHF. CDR3 nucleotide sequence: TGCGCCAGCGCCTCCCAGCCCCTGAGGCAGCCCCAGCATTTT.

The genes are TRBV7-9 and TRBJ1-1, with a weak D call TRBD1 (5 bases). Trimming stripped 3 bases from V and 7 bases from J, with 15 bases between. The CDR3 is 14 residues long. Germline V gives CDR1 SEHNR, CDR2 FQNEAQ (reference sequence). In nucleotides, the CDR3 is TGTGCCAGCAGCTTCGGCAGGGTTAAAAGTGAAGCTTTCTTT. It encodes CASSFGRVKSEAFF.

The chain combines TRBV6-1 with TRBJ1-1; no reliable D call. V was trimmed by 4 bases and J by 3 bases, leaving 18 bases between them. Germline V gene lookup returns CDR1 MNHNS and CDR2 SASEGT. There are 16 residues in the CDR3. CDR3 residues: CASSGRFRDGDTEAFF. DNA of the CDR3: TGTGCCAGCAGTGGTAGGTTTCGGGATGGGGACACTGAAGCTTTCTTT.